This is a list of T cell receptor beta chains from one sample in a study of Graves' ophthalmopathy and Graves' hyperthyroidism. TCRdb re-called the multiplex PCR reads with MiXCR, one entry per CDR3 protein. The table records 600,000 to 700,000 distinct CDR3 sequences, about 38% of them present only once. Sequencing input: peripheral blood. These receptors originate from an adult man with Graves' ophthalmopathy. Both conserved end residues are trimmed from each CDR3. Not every row has a clone size; where given, it reads once, few, many or a size class.

>TRBV11-2|many|TRBJ1-1
ASSRDRGETEAF
>TRBV2|many|TRBJ2-5
ASSERLRTY
>TRBV10-3|once|TRBJ2-7
AISGPGSAYEQY
>TRBV24-1|once|TRBJ2-6
ATSARPYNSGANVLT
>TRBV10-3|many|TRBJ2-7
ASRRAGSYEQY
>TRBV25-1|many|TRBJ2-6
ASSPPLTGLGANVLT
>TRBV10-2|-|TRBJ1-5
ASTSSVGGEQPQH
>TRBV15|-|TRBJ1-4
ATSRDLATAFTGTGKLF
>TRBV7-3|-|TRBJ2-3
ASSLTGGAVADTQY
>TRBV6-5|many|TRBJ1-2
ASSYSSAGSGYT
>TRBV5-1|many|TRBJ1-5
ASSLEGQARQPQH
>TRBV3-1|few|TRBJ2-7
ASSQAFAHEQY
>TRBV7-2|-|TRBJ1-2
ASSPQGDDGYT
>TRBV7-2|many|TRBJ2-5
ASSLAGTPGETQY
>TRBV7-8|-|TRBJ2-3
ASSSHGGQPGTDTQY
>TRBV7-9|many|TRBJ2-7
ASSPTSGRRYEQY
>TRBV2|many|TRBJ1-2
ASRGEGLGYT
>TRBV29-1|many|TRBJ1-4
SVTGTGLGEKLF
>TRBV15|many|TRBJ1-1
ATSRRNGIVAEAF
>TRBV19|many|TRBJ1-5
ASSIGTRTGNQPQH
>TRBV10-3|many|TRBJ1-1
ATRGGTEAF
>TRBV6-2/TRBV6-3|few|TRBJ1-5
ASNRDRGQPQH
>TRBV7-2|many|TRBJ2-5
ASSLDGRVEETQY
>TRBV7-3|many|TRBJ1-2
ASSSTGNGYT
>TRBV3-1|few|TRBJ2-7
ASSQDHTHHSYEQY
>TRBV19|-|TRBJ1-4
ASSIGRAITNEKLF
>TRBV7-8|many|TRBJ2-7
ASSLLVSYEQY
>TRBV15|-|TRBJ2-7
ATTQDGTGGYEQY
>TRBV6-1|-|TRBJ2-7
ASSTRQGAGYGYTFGQY
>TRBV19|-|TRBJ2-7
ASSIGGGGYEQY
>TRBV6-6|-|TRBJ2-7
ASSYDRSFEQY
>TRBV7-2|few|TRBJ2-7
ASSSGILYEQY
>TRBV7-8|many|TRBJ2-5
ASSLVGGSLGTQY
>TRBV19|many|TRBJ1-1
ASRRVAGALGRTF
>TRBV29-1|-|TRBJ1-3
SVEEAGNTIY
>TRBV5-8|-|TRBJ2-3
ASSRGTGGHSTDTQY
>TRBV2|many|TRBJ1-2
ASSELRGGYT
>TRBV15|once|TRBJ1-6
ATSLLGTANSPLH
>TRBV7-9|-|TRBJ2-3
ASSSGITQY
>TRBV6-1|-|TRBJ1-4
ARSPEGEKLF
>TRBV5-4|few|TRBJ2-5
ASKQTGWPEETQY
>TRBV5-4|few|TRBJ1-2
ASSWGTQNYGYT
>TRBV6-2/TRBV6-3|-|TRBJ1-5
ASSYYEWQPQH
>TRBV10-3|many|TRBJ1-1
ATAWGAGDTEAF
>TRBV7-2|many|TRBJ2-7
ASSPRTGSPEQY
>TRBV7-9|-|TRBJ2-5
ASSQDPPGGLVQETQY
>TRBV7-2|-|-
ASSQDSNEQY
>TRBV20-1|few|TRBJ2-5
SARYLAGGPHVGETQY
>TRBV6-1|many|TRBJ1-2
ASSHGEQAGYT
>TRBV6-5|few|TRBJ1-2
ASSYGDGQGAYGYT
>TRBV7-8|many|TRBJ2-7
ASSSTRGLDEQY
>TRBV7-9|few|TRBJ2-2
ASSLAGGNAGELF
>TRBV4-1|-|TRBJ2-5
ASSQGVAGGPQTQY
>TRBV5-1|many|TRBJ2-7
ASSSPAGQGGYEQY
>TRBV7-7|many|TRBJ2-5
ASSLVAGEETQY
>TRBV2|many|TRBJ1-1
ASRADNTNTEAF